This TCR beta chain was documented in a study of T cell responses to AZD1222 COVID-19 vaccine. The method was immunoSEQ multiplex PCR; TCRdb's version includes in-frame clones alone and lacks a portion of them. Altogether some 170,000 clones are present, about 90% being singletons, with the ten largest covering more than 1%. This CDR3 comprises 15 residues. Looked up from germline, CDR1 is SGHNT and CDR2 is YYREEE (reference sequence). Trimming removed 4 bases from V and 6 bases from J, with 19 bases in between. V is TRBV5-4 and J is TRBJ1-2; a possible D gene is TRBD1 (6 bases). This TCR was sampled from an adult who received the AZD1222 COVID-19 vaccine. The sequencing here drew on peripheral blood, taken 28 days after the second AZD1222 dose. The CDR3: CASSLGGRAVDGYTF. The DNA for the CDR3 is TGTGCCAGCAGCCTGGGGGGCAGGGCAGTTGATGGCTACACCTTC. The full variable domain, rest sourced from reference TRBV5-4 and TRBJ1-2, is ETGVTQSPTHLIKTRGQQVTLRCSSQSGHNTVSWYQQALGQGPQFIFQYYREEENGRGNFPPRFSGLQFPNYSSELNVNALELDDSALYLCASSLGGRAVDGYTFGSGTRLTVV.